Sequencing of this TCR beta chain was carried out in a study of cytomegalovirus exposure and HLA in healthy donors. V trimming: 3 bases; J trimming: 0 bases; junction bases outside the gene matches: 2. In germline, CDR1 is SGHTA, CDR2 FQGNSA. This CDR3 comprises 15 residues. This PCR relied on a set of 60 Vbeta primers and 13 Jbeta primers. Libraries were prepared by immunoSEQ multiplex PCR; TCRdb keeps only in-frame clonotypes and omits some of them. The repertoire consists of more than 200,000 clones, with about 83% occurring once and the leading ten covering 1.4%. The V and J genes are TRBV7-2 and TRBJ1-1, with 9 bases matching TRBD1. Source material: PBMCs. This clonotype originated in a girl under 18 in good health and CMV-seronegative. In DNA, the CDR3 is TGTGCCAGCAGCTTCCGGGACAGGGTGAACACTGAAGCTTTCTTT. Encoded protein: CASSFRDRVNTEAFF.